This T cell receptor beta chain was found in a study of T cells in tumors after PD-1 blockade. Turning to the study itself: On average, peripheral blood gave about 110,000 TCR templates and over 30,000 unique clonotypes.

Clones were sequenced by immunoSEQ multiplex PCR, and TCRdb holds only the in-frame ones, with some missing. The sample lists tens of thousands of clones, 65% to 85% seen once, with 8% to 9.5% in the top ten. Germline V gene sequence: CDR1 LNHDA, CDR2 SQIVND (reference sequence). CDR3 size: 15 residues. The V and J ends lost 2 bases and 7 bases, in that order; junction bases with no gene match: 8. Sample: PBMCs, taken before anti-PD-1 therapy. This clonotype originated in a human donor with advanced basal cell or squamous cell carcinoma (not recorded which). The rearrangement uses TRBV19 and TRBJ2-1, with TRBD2 identical over 7 bases. In nucleotides, the CDR3 is TGTGCCAGTAGTATACCCCGCTCGGGGGGAAATGAGCAGTTCTTC. Protein product: CASSIPRSGGNEQFF.